The clone carrying this TCR beta chain was found once. TCRdb's copy holds only in-frame clones and misses some; the assay was immunoSEQ multiplex PCR. This table holds hundreds of thousands of clones, about two thirds found once. This specimen comes from a study of shared clonotypes between healthy human individuals. The J segment lost 8 bases and the V segment lost 3 bases, leaving 6 bases of the junction unmatched. CDR3 length equals 16 residues. Germline V lookup: CDR1 SGHNT, CDR2 YYREEE (reference sequence). The V and J genes are TRBV5-4 and TRBJ2-2; TRBD2 agrees at 14 bases. The clonotype was recovered from a woman in her twenties or thirties in good health. Sequencing was done on a sample of memory CD4+ T cells sorted from blood. Subset denoted: CD45RA-negative fraction. Written as DNA, the CDR3 is TGTGCCAGCAGCTACGGACTAGCGGGAGGAGTTGGGGAGCTGTTTTTT. It specifies CASSYGLAGGVGELFF.